The next 29 T cell receptor beta chains were all read from a single sample in a study of T cell responses to AZD1222 COVID-19 vaccine. Clones were read by immunoSEQ multiplex PCR, and TCRdb kept only the in-frame ones, dropping some. This sample has 150,000 to 200,000 clones; almost 95% occur once, and the top ten carry about 9.3%. Source: peripheral blood, taken on day 0 of AZD1222 vaccination. These receptors all stem from an adult in good health.

This chain links TRBV27 with TRBJ2-7; 10 positions match TRBD2. The CDR3 runs to 17 residues. V shed 6 bases and J 4 bases; nucleotides not matched to a gene: 15. Germline CDR1 is MNHEY and CDR2 is SMNVEV (reference sequence). This CDR3 is CASSLAGAQWLGYEQYF. CDR3 sequence (DNA): TGTGCCAGCAGCCTAGCGGGAGCGCAGTGGCTTGGTTACGAGCAGTACTTC.

The chain uses TRBV28 and TRBJ1-1; D ambiguous. Trimming took off 10 bases at V and 0 bases at J, with 12 bases between the two ends. This CDR3 is 13 amino acids long. Germline CDR1 MDHEN, CDR2 SYDVKM. The CDR3 sequence: CATKRPLNTEAFF. CDR3 coding DNA: TGTGCCACCAAGAGGCCTTTGAACACTGAAGCTTTCTTT.

The chain is built from TRBV28 and TRBJ1-5; no clear D. CDR1 and CDR2 (germline): MDHEN, SYDVKM. V was clipped by 10 bases and J by 0 bases, with 16 bases between them. The CDR3 spans 15 residues. In nucleotides, the CDR3 is TGTGCCACAGAAGAAGTCCGACATAGCAATCAGCCCCAGCATTTT. Translation: CATEEVRHSNQPQHF.

This clone occurred a few times. V gene TRBV13 combines with J gene TRBJ2-1; 7 nucleotides match TRBD2. J lost 2 bases, V lost 5 bases, and 9 bases had no gene match. The CDR3 consists of 16 residues. In germline, CDR1 is PRHDT, CDR2 FYEKMQ (reference sequence). CDR3 nucleotides: TGTGCCAGCAGCGCCTCTGGCGGGAGACCCTACAATGAGCAGTTCTTC. Its protein product is CASSASGGRPYNEQFF.

The rearrangement joins TRBV7-3 to TRBJ2-1; D unresolved. The V and J ends lost 1 base and 0 bases respectively, with 4 bases between them. The germline gives CDR1 SGHTA, CDR2 FQGTGA. The CDR3 consists of 14 residues. CDR3 DNA: TGTGCCAGCAGCTTAAGAGGCTCCTACAATGAGCAGTTCTTC. This sequence encodes CASSLRGSYNEQFF.

Only one count was recorded for this clone. This chain uses TRBV28 with TRBJ2-7; the D gene is possibly TRBD2 (6 bases). The CDR3 runs to 14 residues. Looked up from germline, CDR1 is MDHEN and CDR2 is SYDVKM. Trimming shortened V by 7 bases and J by 6 bases, and 19 bases separated the two germline ends. Written as DNA, the CDR3 is TGTGCCAGCACACGGCCGGGGGAATGGGTCGAGCAGTACTTC. Its translation: CASTRPGEWVEQYF.

The chain couples TRBV29-1 to TRBJ2-7; 7 nucleotides line up with TRBD1. V lost 7 bases and J lost 0; bases outside the gene matches: 9. This CDR3 contains 14 residues. CDR1 and CDR2 from the germline V gene are SQVTM and ANQGSEA. CDR3 residues: CSAIHRDSSYEQYF. The DNA of the CDR3 is TGCAGCGCCATCCATCGGGACAGCTCCTACGAGCAGTACTTC.

The V and J genes are TRBV20-1 and TRBJ2-3; D gene ambiguous. This CDR3 has 15 residues. Trimming shortened V by 3 bases and J by 0 bases, and 13 bases separated the two germline ends. Germline values: CDR1 DFQATT, CDR2 SNEGSKA (reference sequence). This chain's CDR3 is CSASRWLESTDTQYF. CDR3 DNA sequence: TGCAGTGCTAGTAGGTGGTTAGAGAGCACAGATACGCAGTATTTT.

This chain connects TRBV10-3 to TRBJ1-6; no definite D call. Trimming removed 0 bases from V and 0 bases from J, with 6 bases in between. Germline assignment: CDR1 ENHRY and CDR2 SYGVKD. The CDR3 runs to 16 residues. CDR3 region: CAISESRSSYNSPLHF. The CDR3 DNA is TGTGCCATCAGTGAGTCTCGCAGCTCCTATAATTCACCCCTCCACTTT.

The rearrangement joins TRBV6-1 to TRBJ1-2, with D possibly TRBD1 on 5 matching bases. V was shortened by 1 base and J by 3 bases, with 9 bases between the two germline ends. The CDR3 covers 14 residues. The V gene's germline CDR1 is MNHNS and CDR2 SASEGT. The CDR3 here is CASSEEGYDYGYTF. CDR3 DNA: TGTGCCAGCAGTGAAGAGGGGTACGACTATGGCTACACCTTC.

This chain links TRBV29-1 with TRBJ2-5; 10 bases align to TRBD2. The CDR3 spans 15 residues. The ends lost 2 bases at V and 1 base at J; junction bases unmatched: 4. Germline V gene lookup returns CDR1 SQVTM and CDR2 ANQGSEA. CDR3 coding DNA: TGCAGCGTTGAATCTAGCGGGAGTCTCCAAGAGACCCAGTACTTC. Translation: CSVESSGSLQETQYF.

The gene calls are TRBV2 and TRBJ1-4; 12 bases align to TRBD1. Germline V gene sequence: CDR1 SNHLY, CDR2 FYNNEI. With 6 bases clipped from V and 5 bases from J, the junction kept 10 bases outside the gene matches. The CDR3 is 17 amino acids. The CDR3 DNA reads TGTGCCAGCAGGCCCCGGGACAGGGGGCAAAAAAATGAAAAACTGTTTTTT. This sequence encodes CASRPRDRGQKNEKLFF.

This clone came up once. The chain links TRBV10-3 to TRBJ2-7, with D tentatively TRBD1 (7 bases). Germline V gene data show CDR1 as ENHRY and CDR2 as SYGVKD. The V and J ends lost 4 bases and 2 bases respectively, with 15 bases between them. The CDR3 sequence is 15 residues long. CDR3 amino acids: CAISGRGQPPYEQYF. The CDR3 nucleotides are TGTGCCATCAGTGGGCGGGGACAGCCCCCCTACGAGCAGTACTTC.

CDR3 in amino acids: CASSGGAFQYF. CDR3 sequence (DNA): TGTGCCAGCAGTGGTGGGGCTTTCCAGTATTTT. The chain carries TRBV2 and TRBJ2-3; D perhaps matches TRBD1 (5 bases). This CDR3 comprises 11 residues. In germline, CDR1 is SNHLY, CDR2 FYNNEI. V lost 4 bases and J 12 bases, leaving 11 bases between the germline ends.

The V gene is TRBV24-1, the J gene TRBJ1-2, with 7 bases identical to TRBD1. The V and J ends lost 8 bases and 1 base, in that order; junction bases with no gene match: 6. Germline values: CDR1 KGHDR, CDR2 SFDVKD. The length of the CDR3 is 14 residues. CDR3 bases: TGTGCCACCATAGGGGACAGCGATAACTATGGCTACACCTTC. Protein product: CATIGDSDNYGYTF.

The chain links TRBV13 to TRBJ2-2, with D possibly being TRBD2 (5 bases). Trimming took 5 bases from V and 11 from J, leaving 12 bases between them. This CDR3 spans 12 amino acids. Germline CDR1 PRHDT, CDR2 FYEKMQ (reference sequence). CDR3 sequence: CASSRGVVELFF. In DNA form, the CDR3 reads TGTGCCAGCAGCCGGGGTGTCGTAGAGCTGTTTTTT.

The chain combines TRBV10-3 with TRBJ1-2, with D maybe TRBD1 (5 bases). CDR1 and CDR2 from the germline V gene are ENHRY and SYGVKD. The CDR3 extends over 13 amino acids. The ends were cut back, 0 bases at V and 8 bases at J, with 10 bases in the middle. The CDR3 DNA reads TGTGCCATCAGTGAGTCCCCCCAGGGCGGCTACACCTTC. Translation: CAISESPQGGYTF.

The chain couples TRBV5-1 to TRBJ1-1; 8 bases are shared with TRBD1. The length of the CDR3 is 14 residues. Looked up from germline, CDR1 is SGHRS and CDR2 is YFSETQ. The V and J ends lost 4 bases and 5 bases, in that order; junction bases with no gene match: 7. CDR3 sequence reads: CASSRTGFRTEAFF. CDR3 DNA sequence: TGCGCCAGCAGCCGGACAGGGTTTCGGACTGAAGCTTTCTTT.

The DNA of the CDR3 is TGTGCCACCAGCAGCAGCCCGGGACTATTCACAGATACGCAGTATTTT. This encodes CATSSSPGLFTDTQYF. The gene calls are TRBV15 and TRBJ2-3, with 7 bases aligning to TRBD2. The CDR3 spans 16 residues. With V trimmed by 3 bases and J by 2 bases, 8 bases remained unmatched. Germline V gives CDR1 LNHNV, CDR2 YYDKDF (reference sequence).

J is TRBJ2-1 and V is TRBV24-1, with 13 bases identical to TRBD2. The CDR3 spans 19 residues. V shed 4 bases and J 0 bases; nucleotides not matched to a gene: 8. From germline, CDR1 is KGHDR and CDR2 SFDVKD. The CDR3 sequence: CATSDPGLAGAISYNEQFF. Written as DNA, the CDR3 is TGTGCCACCAGTGACCCCGGACTAGCGGGAGCTATCTCCTACAATGAGCAGTTCTTC.

The chain carries TRBV6-6 and TRBJ1-6; D is perhaps TRBD1 (6 bases). This CDR3 has 14 amino acids. The germline V gene has CDR1 MNHNY and CDR2 SVGAGI (reference sequence). V lost 7 bases and J lost 9, with 16 bases in between. The CDR3 nucleotides read TGTGCCAGCACCCCATTCAGGGGTGGTTCACCCCTCCACTTT. Translation: CASTPFRGGSPLHF.

The chain employs TRBV10-1 and TRBJ2-3; 11 bases align to TRBD2. CDR3 length equals 16 residues. V shed 4 bases and J 3 bases; nucleotides not matched to a gene: 6. Germline CDR1 WNHNN, CDR2 SYGVQD (reference sequence). CDR3 region: CASSAPTSGRTDTQYF. The CDR3 DNA follows: TGCGCCAGCAGTGCCCCCACTAGCGGGAGAACAGATACGCAGTATTTT.

V is TRBV28 and J is TRBJ1-5, with TRBD1 as a possible D gene (5 bases). The CDR3 is 18 residues long. Looked up from germline, CDR1 is MDHEN and CDR2 is SYDVKM. The ends were cut back, 1 base at V and 1 base at J, with 17 bases in the middle. This CDR3 is CASSLLGRVGTSNQPQHF. The CDR3 DNA reads as TGTGCCAGCAGTTTATTGGGCAGGGTAGGAACCAGCAATCAGCCCCAGCATTTT.

DNA of the CDR3: TGCGCCAGCAGCCAAACTCCCAGCAACTCCTACGAGCAGTACTTC. Its translation is CASSQTPSNSYEQYF. The chain employs TRBV4-1 and TRBJ2-7; D unclear. The CDR3 is made up of 15 amino acids. V dropped 2 bases and J dropped 0 bases, with 11 bases sitting between them. Germline V gene sequence: CDR1 MGHRA, CDR2 YSYEKL.

This clone was found once. The V gene is TRBV27, the J gene TRBJ2-7, with 12 bases aligning to TRBD2. CDR3 length equals 14 residues. Losses at the gene ends were 5 bases for V and 2 bases for J; bases not matched to a gene: 1. The germline gives CDR1 MNHEY, CDR2 SMNVEV (reference sequence). The CDR3, as DNA: TGTGCCAGCAGTCTAGCGGGAGGGCCCTACGAGCAGTACTTC. Protein product: CASSLAGGPYEQYF.

The J gene is TRBJ2-7, the V gene TRBV12-3 or TRBV12-4; D unresolved. Deletions cut 6 bases from V and 4 bases from J, with 10 bases between. The length of the CDR3 is 12 residues. In DNA, the CDR3 is TGTGCCAGCAGCCCGACACCGTACGAGCAGTACTTC. This translates into CASSPTPYEQYF.

This clone was found once. This chain links TRBV7-3 with TRBJ1-1; 8 bases are shared with TRBD1. After removal of 1 base from V and 3 bases from J, the junction contained 1 base not matched to a gene. CDR1 and CDR2 (germline): SGHTA, FQGTGA. The CDR3 has 14 amino acids. CDR3 in amino acids: CASSLRQGHTEAFF. CDR3 in DNA: TGTGCCAGCAGCTTAAGACAGGGGCACACTGAAGCTTTCTTT.

The chain links TRBV7-9 to TRBJ1-1, with 7 bases that match TRBD1. CDR3 size: 12 residues. CDR1 is SEHNR and CDR2 is FQNEAQ in the germline V gene (reference sequence). With V trimmed by 1 base and J by 12 bases, 5 bases remained unmatched. CDR3 region: CASSLGEGGSFF. Written as DNA, the CDR3 is TGTGCCAGCAGCTTAGGTGAAGGGGGCTCTTTCTTT.

This clone was counted once. The chain couples TRBV4-3 to TRBJ2-2, with 8 bases fitting TRBD2. J lost 5 bases, V lost 2 bases, and 7 bases had no gene match. CDR1 and CDR2 from the germline V gene are LGHNA and YSLEER. This CDR3 contains 16 residues. CDR3 nucleotides: TGCGCCAGCAGCCAAAGTCAACGGGAGGGGACCGGGGAGCTGTTTTTT. Protein product: CASSQSQREGTGELFF.